The present TCR beta chain was sequenced within a study of blood T cell repertoires in COVID-19. TCRdb's table, derived via immunoSEQ multiplex PCR, lists solely in-frame clones and lacks some. The table shows some 74,000 clones, with around 80% occurring only once. V was pared by 6 bases and J by 6 bases, with 6 bases of the junction left unmatched. The CDR3 covers 14 residues. Germline V CDR1 and CDR2: SNHLY, FYNNEI. The sample consisted of peripheral blood. This receptor was obtained from a woman between 50 and 59 years old with acute or convalescent COVID-19. V and J are TRBV2 and TRBJ1-2; TRBD1 matches at 11 bases. The CDR3 DNA is TGTGCCAGCAGCCCGGACAGGGGGCGAGATGGCTACACCTTC. Its translation: CASSPDRGRDGYTF.